This entry lists 5 T cell receptor beta chains sequenced from one sample in a study of blood T cell repertoires in COVID-19. Using immunoSEQ multiplex PCR, the repertoire was profiled, and TCRdb retains in-frame clones only, with some absent. Counted here are about 160,000 clones, about nine tenths occurring once; the ten biggest clones make up about 18%. What was sequenced was peripheral blood. These receptors originate from a man aged 60-69 years with active or convalescent COVID-19.

The rearrangement uses TRBV19 and TRBJ1-1, with a tentative D call TRBD1 (6 bases). Looked up from germline, CDR1 is LNHDA and CDR2 is SQIVND (reference sequence). The CDR3 covers 16 residues. Trimming left V 4 bases short and J 4 bases short, with 19 bases between. DNA of the CDR3: TGTGCCAGTAGTACCCCCCGGAGCAGGGGAGTCACTGAAGCTTTCTTT. The encoded protein is CASSTPRSRGVTEAFF.

V is TRBV6-2 or TRBV6-3 and J is TRBJ1-6; 9 positions agree with TRBD1. V shed 0 bases and J 10 bases; nucleotides not matched to a gene: 4. From germline, CDR1 is MNHEY and CDR2 SVGEGT. The CDR3 is made up of 15 amino acids. The chain's CDR3 is CASSYSTGGVSPLHF. Here the CDR3 DNA reads TGTGCCAGCAGTTACTCGACAGGGGGAGTCTCACCCCTCCACTTT.

This sequence joins TRBV4-1 and TRBJ1-4; D not resolved. Trimming cost V 3 bases and J 0 bases, with 8 bases left between them. Germline V gene data show CDR1 as MGHRA and CDR2 as YSYEKL. The CDR3 consists of 15 residues. CDR3 sequence: CASSQLSATNEKLFF. DNA of the CDR3: TGCGCCAGCAGCCAGCTGAGTGCAACTAATGAAAAACTGTTTTTT.

This clone was seen only once. The gene calls are TRBV6-2 or TRBV6-3 and TRBJ2-7; 9 bases agree with TRBD1. V trimming: 2 bases; J trimming: 4 bases; junction bases outside the gene matches: 3. This CDR3 is built from 14 residues. Germline loops: CDR1 MNHEY, CDR2 SVGEGT. The CDR3 DNA is TGTGCCAGCAGTTACGGACAGGGGATTTACGAGCAGTACTTC. This codes for CASSYGQGIYEQYF.

This clone has only one observation. This chain joins TRBV6-5 and TRBJ2-7, with TRBD2 as a possible D gene (5 bases). Germline-derived CDR1 and CDR2 are MNHEY and SVGAGI. The germline V and J ends were trimmed by 0 bases and 6 bases, with 6 bases remaining between them. The CDR3 runs to 12 residues. The CDR3 here is CASSYSGSEQYF. Here the CDR3 DNA reads TGTGCCAGCAGTTACTCGGGGAGCGAGCAGTACTTC.